This entry concerns a single T cell receptor (beta chain). The sample is drawn from a study of blood T cell repertoires in COVID-19. On the study more broadly: Acute-phase and convalescent COVID-19 samples originated in the United States, Italy and Spain. PBMCs, B-cell-depleted T cells, or T cells were the source of the cDNA or gDNA that made up the material.

Sequencing was performed with immunoSEQ multiplex PCR; in TCRdb, only in-frame clones are kept and a portion is missing. This sample yields 450,000 or so clones, of which about 92% are seen a single time; 0.6% to 0.7% belongs to the top ten. V was trimmed by 8 bases and J by 4 bases, leaving 12 bases between them. The germline gives CDR1 LGHDT, CDR2 YNNKEL (reference sequence). CDR3 length: 14 amino acids. The chain couples TRBV3-1 (or the pseudogene TRBV3-2) to TRBJ1-6, with D possibly TRBD1 on 5 matching bases. The sample comprised PBMCs or T cells enriched from blood (not recorded which). This TCR came from a man aged 18 to 30 who had recovered from COVID-19. This CDR3 is CASVPGGYNSPLHF. The DNA of the CDR3 is TGTGCCAGCGTCCCGGGGGGGTATAATTCACCCCTCCACTTT.